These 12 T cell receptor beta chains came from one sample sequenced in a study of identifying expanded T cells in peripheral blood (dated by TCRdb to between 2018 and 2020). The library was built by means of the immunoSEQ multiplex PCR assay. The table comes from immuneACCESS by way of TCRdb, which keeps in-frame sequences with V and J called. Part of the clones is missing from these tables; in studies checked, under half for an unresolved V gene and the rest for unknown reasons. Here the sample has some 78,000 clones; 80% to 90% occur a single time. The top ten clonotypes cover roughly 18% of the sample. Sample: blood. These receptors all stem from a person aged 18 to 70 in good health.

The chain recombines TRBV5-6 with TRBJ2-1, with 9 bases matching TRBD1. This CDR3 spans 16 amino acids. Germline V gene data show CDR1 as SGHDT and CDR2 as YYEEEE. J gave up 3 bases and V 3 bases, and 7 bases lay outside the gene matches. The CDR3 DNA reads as TGTGCCAGCAGCTCCTGGACAGGGGAGGACTACAATGAGCAGTTCTTC. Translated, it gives CASSSWTGEDYNEQFF.

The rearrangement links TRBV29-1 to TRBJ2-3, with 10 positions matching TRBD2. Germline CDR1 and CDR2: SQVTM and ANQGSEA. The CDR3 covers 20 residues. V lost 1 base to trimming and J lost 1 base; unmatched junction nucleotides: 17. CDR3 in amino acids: CSVEGSGGASGSLRTDTQYF. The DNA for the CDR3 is TGCAGCGTTGAAGGGTCCGGAGGGGCTAGCGGGAGTCTTCGCACAGATACGCAGTATTTT.

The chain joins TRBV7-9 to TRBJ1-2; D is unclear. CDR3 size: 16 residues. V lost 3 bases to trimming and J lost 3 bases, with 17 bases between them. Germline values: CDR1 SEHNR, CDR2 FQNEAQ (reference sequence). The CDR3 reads CASSLALTPYYYGYTF. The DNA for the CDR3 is TGTGCCAGCAGCTTGGCCTTGACGCCATACTACTATGGCTACACCTTC.

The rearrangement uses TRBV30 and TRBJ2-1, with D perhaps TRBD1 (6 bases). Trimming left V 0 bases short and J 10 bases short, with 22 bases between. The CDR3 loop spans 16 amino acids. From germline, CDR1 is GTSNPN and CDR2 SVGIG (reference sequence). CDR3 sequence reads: CAWSVLGGPGVAEQFF. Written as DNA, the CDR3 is TGTGCCTGGAGTGTATTAGGGGGTCCCGGGGTAGCAGAGCAGTTCTTC. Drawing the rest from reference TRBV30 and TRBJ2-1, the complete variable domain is SQTIHQWPATLVQPVGSPLSLECTVEGTSNPNLYWYRQAAGRGLQLLFYSVGIGQISSEVPQNLSASRPQDRQFILSSKKLLLSDSGFYLCAWSVLGGPGVAEQFFGPGTRLTVL.

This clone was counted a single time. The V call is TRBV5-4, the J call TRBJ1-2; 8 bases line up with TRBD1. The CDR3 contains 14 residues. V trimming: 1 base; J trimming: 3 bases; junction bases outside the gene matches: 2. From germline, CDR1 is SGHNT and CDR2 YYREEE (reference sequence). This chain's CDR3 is CASSLQGADYGYTF. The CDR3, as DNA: TGTGCCAGCAGCTTGCAGGGGGCCGACTATGGCTACACCTTC.

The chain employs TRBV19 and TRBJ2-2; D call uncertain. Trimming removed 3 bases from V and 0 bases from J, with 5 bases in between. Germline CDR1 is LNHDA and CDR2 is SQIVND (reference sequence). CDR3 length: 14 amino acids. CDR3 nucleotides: TGTGCCAGTAGTATCCAGGCGAACACCGGGGAGCTGTTTTTT. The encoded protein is CASSIQANTGELFF.

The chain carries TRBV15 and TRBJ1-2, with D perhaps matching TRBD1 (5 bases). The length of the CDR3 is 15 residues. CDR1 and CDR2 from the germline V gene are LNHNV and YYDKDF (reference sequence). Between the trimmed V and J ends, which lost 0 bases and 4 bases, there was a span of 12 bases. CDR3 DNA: TGTGCCACCAGCAGAGATCGCCAGGGAGGCTATGGCTACACCTTC. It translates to CATSRDRQGGYGYTF.

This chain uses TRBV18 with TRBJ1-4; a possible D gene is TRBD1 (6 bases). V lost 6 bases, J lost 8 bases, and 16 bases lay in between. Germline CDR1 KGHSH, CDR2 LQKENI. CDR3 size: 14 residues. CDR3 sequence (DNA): TGTGCCAGCTCTCCCGGGGGGGCCGAGGAAAAACTGTTTTTT. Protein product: CASSPGGAEEKLFF.

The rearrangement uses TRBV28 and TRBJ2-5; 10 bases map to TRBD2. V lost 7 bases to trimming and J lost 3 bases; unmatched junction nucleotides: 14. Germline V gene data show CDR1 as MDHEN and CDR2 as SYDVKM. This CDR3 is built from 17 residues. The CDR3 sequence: CASNKGTSGRGEETQYF. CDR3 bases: TGTGCCAGCAACAAGGGGACCAGCGGGAGGGGGGAAGAGACCCAGTACTTC.

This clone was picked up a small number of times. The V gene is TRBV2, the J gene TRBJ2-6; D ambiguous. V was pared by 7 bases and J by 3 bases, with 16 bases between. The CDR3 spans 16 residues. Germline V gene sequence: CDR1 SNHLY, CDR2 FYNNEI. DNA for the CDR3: TGTGCCAGCATTCCGAGAATTGGTTATGGGGCCAACGTCCTGACTTTC. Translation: CASIPRIGYGANVLTF.

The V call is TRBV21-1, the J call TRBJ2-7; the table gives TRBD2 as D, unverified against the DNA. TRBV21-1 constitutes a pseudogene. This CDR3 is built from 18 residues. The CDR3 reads CASSKVGPSGRRYYEQYF. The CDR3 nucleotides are TGTGCCAGCAGCAAAGTAGGTCCTAGCGGGAGACGATACTACGAGCAGTACTTC.

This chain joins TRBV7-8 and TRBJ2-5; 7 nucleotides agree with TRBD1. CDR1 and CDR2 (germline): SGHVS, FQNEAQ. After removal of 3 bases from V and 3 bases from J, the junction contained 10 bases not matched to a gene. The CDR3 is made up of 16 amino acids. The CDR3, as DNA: TGTGCCAGCAGCTTTTACCAGGGGGTAGGGGAAGAGACCCAGTACTTC. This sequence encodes CASSFYQGVGEETQYF.